The rows below give T cell receptor beta chains drawn from one sample of a study of T cells in tuberculosis. Measured with immunoSEQ multiplex PCR; TCRdb has only the in-frame clones, and not every one. The data contain 20,000 to 25,000 clones, more than 80% of them singletons. Sequencing was carried out using PBMCs. The origin of the receptors is a donor aged 5-35 years with latent tuberculosis or without tuberculosis infection. Some clones in this sample may be carry-over from other donors' samples. CDR3s include the opening cysteine and the closing phenylalanine or tryptophan. D genes are given only for firm matches. Size values are once, few and many counts, or a class for expanded clones, and some rows have none.

CDR3 DNA,CDR3 protein,J gene,V gene,D gene,clone size
TGTGCCTGGAGTCGACAGGGCTCTAACTATGGCTACACCTTC,CAWSRQGSNYGYTF,TRBJ1-2,TRBV30,TRBD1,NA
TGTGCCACCAGCAAGGGGAGGGGGTTAGGAAACACCATATATTTT,CATSKGRGLGNTIYF,TRBJ1-3,TRBV15,NA,once
TGTGCCAGCAGTTTAAGCGGTGGTGGGAACACTGAAGCTTTCTTT,CASSLSGGGNTEAFF,TRBJ1-1,TRBV27,NA,NA
TGCGCCAGCAGCCAAATCCTGCGGACAGGGGAAGGCTCTGGAAACACCATATATTTT,CASSQILRTGEGSGNTIYF,TRBJ1-3,TRBV4-1,TRBD1,NA
TGTGCCAGCAGCTTAGTCGGGACAGATTACACTGAAGCTTTCTTT,CASSLVGTDYTEAFF,TRBJ1-1,TRBV7-2,TRBD1,NA
TGTGCCAGCAGAGCCAGGGGCGCTGGAAACACCATATATTTT,CASRARGAGNTIYF,TRBJ1-3,TRBV7-2,NA,once
TGTGCCAGCAGGCGGACTAGCCGTCTTCTGGACAATGAGCAGTTCTTC,CASRRTSRLLDNEQFF,TRBJ2-1,TRBV7-8,TRBD2,NA
TGTGCCAGCAGCTTGGTCAGGGGGCGCGGTTCCTACAATGAGCAGTTCTTC,CASSLVRGRGSYNEQFF,TRBJ2-1,TRBV7-6,TRBD1,NA
TGTGCCAGCAGCAAAGATATTGCGGCCTACGAGCAGTACTTC,CASSKDIAAYEQYF,TRBJ2-7,TRBV21-1,NA,NA
TGTGCCAGCAGTGAATTGCCGGGGGGCGCATCACCCCTCCACTTT,CASSELPGGASPLHF,TRBJ1-6,TRBV6-1,NA,NA
TGTGCCAGCAGCGACCGGGGGAAGGGTGCCTATGGCTACACCTTC,CASSDRGKGAYGYTF,TRBJ1-2,TRBV5-6,NA,NA
TGTGCCAGCAGCCCCGACAGGGTCAATCAGCCCCAGCATTTT,CASSPDRVNQPQHF,TRBJ1-5,TRBV7-2,TRBD1,medium-sized
TGTGCCAGCAGCTCCCAGCCCGACAGGGCGAACACCGGGGAGCTGTTTTTT,CASSSQPDRANTGELFF,TRBJ2-2,TRBV7-6,TRBD1,NA
TGTGCCAGCAGCCTCAGGGGGGACAGGGATGGCTACACCTTC,CASSLRGDRDGYTF,TRBJ1-2,TRBV7-8,TRBD1,NA
TGTGCCAGCAGTGATCAGGGGGACACGGGGGTCGGGGAGCTGTTTTTT,CASSDQGDTGVGELFF,TRBJ2-2,TRBV25-1,NA,NA
TGTGCTTCTACAGGGACGGGGGGCACTGAAGCTTTCTTT,CASTGTGGTEAFF,TRBJ1-1,TRBV2,NA,NA
TGTGCCAGTAGTATTTTCCGGGACAGTGAAGCTTTCTTT,CASSIFRDSEAFF,TRBJ1-1,TRBV19,TRBD1,NA
TGTGCCAGTAGGCGGGACAGCGCCACAGATACGCAGTATTTT,CASRRDSATDTQYF,TRBJ2-3,TRBV19,NA,NA
TGTGCCAGCAGTTTAGGGGCGGCAGGGGGATTTTTGTACAATGAGCAGTTCTTC,CASSLGAAGGFLYNEQFF,TRBJ2-1,TRBV27,TRBD1,NA
TGTGCCAGCTCACCACCTCAGTTGAAGGGGGTTGGCTACACCTTC,CASSPPQLKGVGYTF,TRBJ1-2,TRBV18,NA,NA
TGTGCCAGTAGGGACAGGGGTGGAGCTTTCTTT,CASRDRGGAFF,TRBJ1-1,TRBV19,TRBD1,few
TGTGCCAGCAGCGTCGGACTAGCGGGGGGGCGAGATACGCAGTATTTT,CASSVGLAGGRDTQYF,TRBJ2-3,TRBV2,TRBD2,NA
TGTGCCAGCAGCTTAGACCAGGACAGAAAAGCTTTCTTT,CASSLDQDRKAFF,TRBJ1-1,TRBV7-2,NA,NA
TGTGCCTGGAGTGTAGACAGCGCGAACACCGGGGAGCTGTTTTTT,CAWSVDSANTGELFF,TRBJ2-2,TRBV30,NA,NA